A single count supports the clone carrying this TCR beta chain. Its specificity is not known. Germline V CDR1 and CDR2: MNHEY, SMNVEV (reference sequence). The CDR3 consists of 14 residues. The V gene end was trimmed by 4 bases and the J gene end by 3 bases; junction bases not matched to a gene: 5. Calling Graves' hyperthyroidism stable meant ophthalmopathy did not progress within 18 months. Any patient presenting with uncontrolled infection, other autoimmune disease, pregnancy or lactation was left out. This sample is drawn from a study of T cells in Graves' hyperthyroidism and ophthalmopathy. What was amplified from RNA transcripts were TCR beta CDR3 regions. Primed by the HTBI set, a first-round RT-PCR was run on the TCR CDR3. TCRdb processed the multiplex PCR reads anew with MiXCR; each CDR3 protein has one entry. The table lists 300,000 or so distinct CDR3 sequences, roughly 18% of them singletons.

Findings and caveats of the study: Ophthalmopathy was distinguished from stable hyperthyroidism by 13 V-J signatures. Blood also contained most expanded thyroid clonotypes above 0.001.

The chain recombines TRBV27 with TRBJ2-7, with 8 bases aligning to TRBD2. The sequenced material came from blood. The receptor was isolated from a woman aged 45-65 years with Graves' hyperthyroidism. The CDR3: CASSSGGALYEQYF. As DNA, the CDR3 is TGTGCCAGCAGTTCCGGGGGGGCCCTCTACGAGCAGTACTTC.